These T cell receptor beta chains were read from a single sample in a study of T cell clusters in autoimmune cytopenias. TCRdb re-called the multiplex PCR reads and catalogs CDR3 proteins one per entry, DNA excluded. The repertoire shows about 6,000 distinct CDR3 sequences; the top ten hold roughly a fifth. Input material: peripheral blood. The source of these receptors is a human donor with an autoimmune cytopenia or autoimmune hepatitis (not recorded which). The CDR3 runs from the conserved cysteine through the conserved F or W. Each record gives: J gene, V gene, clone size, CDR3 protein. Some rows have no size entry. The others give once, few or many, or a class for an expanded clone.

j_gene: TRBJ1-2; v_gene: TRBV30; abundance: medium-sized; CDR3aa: CAWSGGGGVGYTF
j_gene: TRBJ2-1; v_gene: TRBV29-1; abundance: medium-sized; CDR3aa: CSAPWGGEQFF
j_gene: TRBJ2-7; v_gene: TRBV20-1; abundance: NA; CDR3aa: CSARDGNRGWTYEQYF
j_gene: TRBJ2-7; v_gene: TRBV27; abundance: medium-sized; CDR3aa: CASSPVLEPYEQYF
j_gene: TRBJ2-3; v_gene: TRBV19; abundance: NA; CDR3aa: CASSIDRIGQGAVSTDTQYF
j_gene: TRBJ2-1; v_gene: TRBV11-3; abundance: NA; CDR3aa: CASSQDNPPHEQFF
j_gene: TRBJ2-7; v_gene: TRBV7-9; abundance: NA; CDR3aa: CASSHIPGTAETYEQYF
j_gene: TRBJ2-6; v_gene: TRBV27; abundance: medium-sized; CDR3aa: CASSSPGRISGANVLTF
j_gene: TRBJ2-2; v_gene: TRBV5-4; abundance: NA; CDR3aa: CASSPGPTLEPGELFF
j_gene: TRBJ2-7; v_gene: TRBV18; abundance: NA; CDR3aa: CASSPAADPYEQYF
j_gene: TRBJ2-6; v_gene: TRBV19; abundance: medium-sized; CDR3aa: CASMDPGGSGANVLTF
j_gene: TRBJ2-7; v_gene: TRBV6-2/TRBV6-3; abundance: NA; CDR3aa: CASEGGGYEQYF
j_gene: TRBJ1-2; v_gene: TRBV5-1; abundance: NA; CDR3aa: CASSSWTGNHGYTF
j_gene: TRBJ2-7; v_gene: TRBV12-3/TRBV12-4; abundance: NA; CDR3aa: CASSFRGPASSYSYEQYF
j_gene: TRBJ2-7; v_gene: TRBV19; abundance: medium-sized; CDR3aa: CASSRDTDLYEQYF
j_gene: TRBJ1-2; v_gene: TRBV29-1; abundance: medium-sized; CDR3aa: CSVEPSYGYTF
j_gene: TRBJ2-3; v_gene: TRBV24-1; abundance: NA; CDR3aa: CATSDSGTVHTDTQYF
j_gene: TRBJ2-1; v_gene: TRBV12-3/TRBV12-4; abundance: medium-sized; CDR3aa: CASTAPGHDYNEQFF
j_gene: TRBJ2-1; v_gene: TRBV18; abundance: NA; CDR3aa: CASSPPGGGHEQFF
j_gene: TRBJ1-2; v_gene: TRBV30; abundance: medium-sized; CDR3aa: CAWNQGSSFNGYTF
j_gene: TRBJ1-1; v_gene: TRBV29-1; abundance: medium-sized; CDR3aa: CSVDHDLGTEAFF
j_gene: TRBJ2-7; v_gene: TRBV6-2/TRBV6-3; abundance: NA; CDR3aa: CASSYERLAGGHEQYF
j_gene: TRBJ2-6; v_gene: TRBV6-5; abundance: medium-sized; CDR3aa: CASSYEGTDSGANVLTF
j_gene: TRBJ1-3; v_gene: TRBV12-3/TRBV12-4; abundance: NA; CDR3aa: CASSPRGTGNTIYF
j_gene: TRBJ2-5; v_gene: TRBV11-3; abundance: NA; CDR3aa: CASSPGVAGPETQYF
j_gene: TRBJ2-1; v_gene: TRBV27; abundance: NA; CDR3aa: CASSLRGESSYNEQFF
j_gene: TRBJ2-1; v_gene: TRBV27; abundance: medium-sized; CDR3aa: CASSLGGVYNEQFF
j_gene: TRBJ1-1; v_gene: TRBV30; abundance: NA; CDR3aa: CAWGQSMNTEAFF
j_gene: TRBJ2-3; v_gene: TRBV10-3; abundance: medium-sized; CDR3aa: CAISEPAGDTQYF
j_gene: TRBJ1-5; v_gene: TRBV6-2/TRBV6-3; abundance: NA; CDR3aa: CASSTGQGFRQPQHF
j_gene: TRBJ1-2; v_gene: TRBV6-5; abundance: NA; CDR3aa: CASSSGQGVFRGYTF
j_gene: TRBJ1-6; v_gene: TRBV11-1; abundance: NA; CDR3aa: CASSFSGDNSPLHF
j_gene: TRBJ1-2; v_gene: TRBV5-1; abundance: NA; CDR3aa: CASSLGTEGYGYTF
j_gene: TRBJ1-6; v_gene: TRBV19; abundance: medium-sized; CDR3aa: CASSIGRTIDNSPLHF
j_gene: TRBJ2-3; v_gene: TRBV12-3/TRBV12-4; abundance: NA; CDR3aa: CASSGTSGGALADTQYF
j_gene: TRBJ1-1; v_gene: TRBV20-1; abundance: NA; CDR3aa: CSATGAGSIMNTEAFF
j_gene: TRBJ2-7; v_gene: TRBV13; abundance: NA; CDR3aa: CASSRSGRSYEQYF
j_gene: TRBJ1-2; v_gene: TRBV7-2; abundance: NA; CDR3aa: CASSLGRGYTF
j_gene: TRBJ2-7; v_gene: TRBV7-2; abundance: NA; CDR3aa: CASSLGQGREQYF
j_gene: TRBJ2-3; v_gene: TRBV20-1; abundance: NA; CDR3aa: CSARDYRSLAGTSTDTQYF
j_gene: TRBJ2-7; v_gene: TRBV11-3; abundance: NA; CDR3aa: CASSPIARGGTYEQYF
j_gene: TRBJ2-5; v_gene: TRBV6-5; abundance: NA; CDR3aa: CASSASGGRQETQYF
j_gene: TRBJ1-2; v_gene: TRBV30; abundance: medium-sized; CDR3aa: CAWSYPGANYGYTF
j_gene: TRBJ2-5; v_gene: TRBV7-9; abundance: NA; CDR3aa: CASSLFAGMETQYF
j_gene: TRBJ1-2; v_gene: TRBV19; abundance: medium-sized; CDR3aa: CASTRTGVPGGYTF
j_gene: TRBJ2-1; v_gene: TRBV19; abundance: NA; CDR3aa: CASGTGGRGHNEQFF
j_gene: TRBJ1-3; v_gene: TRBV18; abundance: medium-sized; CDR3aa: CASSPPSQSSGNTIYF
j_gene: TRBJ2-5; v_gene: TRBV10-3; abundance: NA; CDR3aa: CASAFERTSGETQYF
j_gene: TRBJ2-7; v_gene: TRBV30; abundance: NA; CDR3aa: CAWSGDRGSYEQYF
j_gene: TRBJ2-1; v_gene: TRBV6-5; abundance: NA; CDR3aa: CASSYKPQLAGIYNEQFF
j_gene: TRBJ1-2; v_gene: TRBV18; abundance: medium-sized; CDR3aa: CASSPSVQGDYGYTF
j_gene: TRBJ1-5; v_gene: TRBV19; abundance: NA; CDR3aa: CASRKGVNNQPQHF
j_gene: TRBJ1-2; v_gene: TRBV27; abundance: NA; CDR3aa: CASSLSLGVLYGYTF
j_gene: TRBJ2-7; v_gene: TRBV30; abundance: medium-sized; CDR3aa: CAWSGGSSYEQYF
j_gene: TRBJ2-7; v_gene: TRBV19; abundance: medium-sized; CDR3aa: CASSHRRPDEQYF
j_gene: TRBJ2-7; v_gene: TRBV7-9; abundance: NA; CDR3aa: CASSFSDEQYF
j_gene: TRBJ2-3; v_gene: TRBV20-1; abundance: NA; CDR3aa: CSASWIDRYTDTQYF
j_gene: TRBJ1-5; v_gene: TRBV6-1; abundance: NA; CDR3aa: CASSYLAGGFGNQPQHF
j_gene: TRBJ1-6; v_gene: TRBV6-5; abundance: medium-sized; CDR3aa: CASSYSPGKRDAYNSPLHF